This TCR beta chain is drawn from a study of T cell responses to AZD1222 COVID-19 vaccine. About the study: Second doses that came at about 4 or about 12 weeks were put together. The study's findings and limits: Clonal diversity was possibly underestimated, and the donors were mostly white British, with more females.

This clone was seen a few times. Its antigen is currently unknown. CDR3 length equals 14 residues. Germline values: CDR1 SNHLY, CDR2 FYNNEI. V lost 1 base and J 6 bases, leaving 10 bases between the germline ends. Assay used: immunoSEQ multiplex PCR; TCRdb lists only in-frame clones, some missing. The sample includes approximately 100,000 clones, 91% seen only once; the top ten take roughly 6.9%. This receptor was identified in an adult in good health. Here the sequenced sample was peripheral blood, taken on day 0 of AZD1222 vaccination. The V and J genes are TRBV2 and TRBJ1-5; D is ambiguous. This chain's CDR3 is CASSEGRGTQPQHF. CDR3 DNA: TGTGCCAGCAGTGAAGGTAGAGGCACTCAGCCCCAGCATTTT.